Here is one TCR beta chain with its context. CDR1 and CDR2 from the germline V gene are MDHEN and SYDVKM. V was shortened by 4 bases and J by 7 bases, with 20 bases between the two germline ends. CDR3 length: 17 residues. The repertoire was sequenced with immunoSEQ multiplex PCR; TCRdb's copy has only in-frame clones and lacks some. The sample has 35,000 to 45,000 clones, approximately 82% seen once; the top ten hold approximately 16%. These data are taken from a study of PD-L1 blockade in urothelial cancer. V is TRBV28 and J is TRBJ1-6; the D gene is possibly TRBD1 (5 bases). The sample was PBMCs, taken around atezolizumab (anti-PD-L1) treatment. The source is a man aged 55-75 years with urothelial cancer. The CDR3 here is CASSSPLGEAWNSPLHF. CDR3 coding DNA: TGTGCCAGCAGTTCCCCCCTGGGGGAGGCTTGGAATTCACCCCTCCACTTT.